This entry describes one TCR beta chain. The sample holds a few counts of this clone. Its antigen remains unidentified. No much larger clone is present one base from it, and per-base qualities are unavailable. From cysteine to phenylalanine, the CDR3 is 13 amino acids long. Only the CDR3 part of the read is kept: 39 bases, read in frame from the first base. Trimming leaves V shorter by 5 bases and J shorter by 6 bases, with the junction holding 5 bases beyond the gene matches. From the germline V gene, CDR1 is MNHEY and CDR2 is SVGAGI. The sample comes from a study of T cell repertoires in ileal Crohn's disease (dated by TCRdb to between 2017 and 2020). About the study as a whole: The median duration of disease was 6 to 10 years, and at the time of surgery 35% of patients were active smokers. Running in parallel with the study was a multicentre cohort set up to find predictors of early endoscopic recurrence following ileocolonic resection. The study sequenced about 180 mucosal samples from 57 patients, taken at several locations on the surgical specimen and at postoperative endoscopy. Neoterminal ileum biopsies obtained at postoperative colonoscopy were designated as M6 samples. Every patient underwent surgery because of a complication, which was stricturing disease in around 60% of cases and penetrating disease in around 39%. A prospective multicentre cohort supplied the roughly 57 Crohn's disease patients whose TCR repertoires were analysed. Roughly half of the patients were given postoperative therapy, with about a dozen receiving thiopurines and under 20 receiving anti-TNF agents. Endoscopic postoperative recurrence was defined by a Rutgeerts score above i0. Summary of the overall study and its limitations: Higher high-frequency clone percentages at surgery were associated with endoscopic recurrence; all patients with clonality above 26.8% (18/57) had recurrence. The timing of postoperative endoscopy varied within the first year after surgery, and the median delay was approximately 6.6 months. A significantly higher proportion of clonal expansions was observed in active smokers at surgery than in non-smokers (approximately 26% vs 17%, p=0.02). Mucosal CD4 and CD8 T cells were sorted and sequenced only in a subgroup of patients, the size of which was not stated. Compared with CD4 T cells, sorted CD8 T cells contained more high-frequency clones, which suggests that the mucosal expansions were mostly CD8.

Around 550 nanograms of biopsy DNA per sample were submitted for commercial TCRB immunosequencing. Adaptive Biotechnology amplified the CDR3 regions from genomic DNA with a two-step multiplex PCR designed to control amplification bias. The first PCR used primers for every V and J gene segment; the second PCR added barcodes and Illumina adapters. CDR3 libraries were sequenced on an Illumina instrument. Concerning the study's data processing: The analysis used both the pipelines supplied by the vendor and custom analysis of the raw data in R/Bioconductor with R version 3.3.0. Clonality, which ranges from 0 to 1, was calculated as the inverse of the normalised Shannon entropy across all productive clones. High-frequency clones were defined as the share of the repertoire occupied by the top 100 clones, with only clones passing a 95% confidence test being retained. Repertoire diversity was measured with the Simpson index, and overlap between samples was measured with the Morisita-Horn index. Entries here come from immuneACCESS through TCRdb and include only in-frame sequences with V and J called. Some clones fail to appear in such tables; in the studies checked, an unresolved V gene covers under half of the shortfall, and the cause of the remainder is unknown. The V and J calls and clone size were taken over from that table, and D and trimming were inferred from the DNA. The sample data list over 9,000 clones, and 80% to 90% of these were observed just once. The biggest ten clones account for more than 13% of the sample.

Read against the paper, the sample's time point label means: neoterminal ileum biopsy at postoperative endoscopy, about 6 months after surgery. To be eligible, patients had to be adults with ileal or ileocolonic Crohn's disease and an indication for ileocolonic resection. Whole ileal mucosal biopsies were stored frozen at -80°C before DNA extraction. Genomic DNA was isolated from frozen whole biopsies using a TRizol-based method, and the DNA was quantified with a NanoDrop 2000 spectrophotometer. The chain links TRBV6-5 with TRBJ1-2; TRBD1 matches 8 bases in the middle. The sequenced sample was ileal tissue. This clonotype was sampled from an adult with Crohn's disease. The CDR3 region: CASSLTGDHGYTF. The nucleotide sequence is TGTGCCAGCAGTCTGACAGGGGATCATGGCTACACCTTC.